A single sample gave rise to the 4 T cell receptor beta chains below, sequenced in a study of cytomegalovirus exposure and HLA in healthy donors. The PCR made use of 60 Vbeta and 13 Jbeta primers. Method: immunoSEQ multiplex PCR; TCRdb's copy keeps in-frame clones and lacks some. The data show about 110,000 clones, around three quarters seen once. The sample taken for sequencing was PBMCs. Receptors were obtained from a boy aged 5-17 years in good health and CMV-seronegative.

This clone appeared a single time. The rearrangement joins TRBV2 to TRBJ2-3; 9 bases map to TRBD2. The CDR3 totals 14 residues. J lost 4 bases, V lost 6 bases, and 5 bases had no gene match. Germline V gene lookup returns CDR1 SNHLY and CDR2 FYNNEI. The CDR3 sequence is CASRSEREADTQYF. Written as DNA, the CDR3 is TGTGCCAGCAGGTCGGAGCGGGAGGCAGATACGCAGTATTTT.

This clone was recorded a few times. CDR3 sequence reads: CASSQRDRGKNTEAFF. The CDR3 DNA sequence: TGTGCCAGCAGCCAGAGGGACAGGGGGAAGAACACTGAAGCTTTCTTT. This chain links TRBV11-2 with TRBJ1-1, with 11 bases lining up with TRBD1. The CDR3 length is 16 residues. The junction had 6 bases not matched to a gene; V was cut back by 5 bases and J by 1 base. Germline V gives CDR1 SGHAT, CDR2 FQNNGV.

V usage is TRBV30 and J usage is TRBJ2-1; D is undetermined. This CDR3 is built from 16 residues. Germline loops: CDR1 GTSNPN, CDR2 SVGIG (reference sequence). V dropped 4 bases and J dropped 0 bases, with 16 bases sitting between them. The CDR3 bases are TGTGCCTGGACCTCGCCATTTGCGAGCTCCTACAATGAGCAGTTCTTC. Residues: CAWTSPFASSYNEQFF.

This chain connects TRBV19 to TRBJ1-5; 9 bases agree with TRBD1. The CDR3 is 14 amino acids. J was trimmed by 6 bases and V by 6 bases; bases with no gene match: 6. Looked up from germline, CDR1 is LNHDA and CDR2 is SQIVND (reference sequence). The CDR3 DNA reads as TGTGCCAGTAGGACAGGGGGGATCAGTCAGCCCCAGCATTTT. It encodes CASRTGGISQPQHF.